This T cell receptor (beta chain) was sequenced during a study of T cell responses to AZD1222 COVID-19 vaccine. The method was immunoSEQ multiplex PCR; TCRdb's version includes in-frame clones alone and lacks a portion of them. This table holds approximately 150,000 clones, roughly 89% found once. The CDR3 covers 17 residues. Germline values: CDR1 SEHNR, CDR2 FQNEAQ (reference sequence). The V gene lost 1 base and the J gene lost 1 base, with 17 bases spanning the gap. The sequenced sample was peripheral blood, obtained 28 days after the second AZD1222 dose. The chain carries TRBV7-9 and TRBJ2-7; either TRBD1 or TRBD2 may supply D (6 bases each). This clonotype was obtained from an adult who received the AZD1222 COVID-19 vaccine. The CDR3 is CASSLVSGGAGSYEQYF. CDR3 coding DNA: TGTGCCAGCAGCTTAGTGTCCGGGGGCGCCGGGTCCTACGAGCAGTACTTC. Combining the CDR3 with reference TRBV7-9 and TRBJ2-7 gives the whole variable domain DTGVSQNPRHKITKRGQNVTFRCDPISEHNRLYWYRQTLGQGPEFLTYFQNEAQLEKSRLLSDRFSAERPKGSFSTLEIQRTEQGDSAMYLCASSLVSGGAGSYEQYFGPGTRLTVT.